The sequence of this T cell receptor (beta chain) was determined in a study of blood T cell repertoires in COVID-19. The wider study: Spain, Italy and the United States supplied samples that represented acute and convalescent COVID-19. The cDNA or gDNA used as material had been derived from T cells, B-cell-depleted T cells, or PBMCs.

The V gene's germline CDR1 is SGHAT and CDR2 FQNNGV. V dropped 0 bases and J dropped 0; count of bases not matched to a gene: 2. This CDR3 is 16 amino acids long. Original methodology: The assay estimated nucleated cells by amplifying reference gene primers. Assay: immunoSEQ multiplex PCR; the TCRdb copy retains only in-frame clones and omits some. V and J calls plus clone size are reproduced from that table; the DNA served to infer D and trimming. The sample holds around 200,000 clones; 86% are singletons and the top ten take about 7%. This receptor was taken from an elderly woman in a cohort sampled during active or convalescent COVID-19. The V call is TRBV11-2, the J call TRBJ2-3; 8 positions match TRBD2. Sequenced material: peripheral blood. The CDR3 reads CASSLDVAGSTDTQYF. The DNA of the CDR3 is TGTGCCAGCAGCTTAGACGTAGCGGGGAGCACAGATACGCAGTATTTT.